This TCR beta chain stems from a study of T-cell memory formation after mild COVID-19. General study findings and limits: For second-wave clones that peaked at day 37, SARS-CoV-2 specificity went unverified. The study detected some responding clones in pre-infection memory, suggesting cross-reactive memory joined.

This clonotype was detected a few times. What it binds is not known. This CDR3 spans 16 amino acids. V trimming: 5 bases; J trimming: 4 bases; junction bases outside the gene matches: 10. The V gene's germline CDR1 is SGHTA and CDR2 FQGNSA. Researchers used 5'RACE with constant-segment primers to make TCR alpha and TCR beta cDNA libraries that carry sample barcodes and UMIs. TCRdb reprocessed the 5' RACE reads with MiXCR, giving one entry per CDR3 protein. The sample lists roughly 160,000 distinct CDR3 sequences; 13% were seen once. This TCR was recovered from a man aged 18-30 years who had mild COVID-19 (a few samples of this study predate the infection). Cell type and time point are not known. The J gene is TRBJ2-3, the V gene TRBV7-2; TRBD2 agrees at 9 bases. Material: PBMCs or a T cell subset sorted from them (not recorded which). The CDR3: CASSQSAGGGADTQYF. As DNA, the CDR3 is TGTGCCAGCAGCCAGTCAGCGGGGGGCGGCGCAGATACGCAGTATTTT.